This T cell receptor beta chain was recovered during a study of blood T cell repertoires in COVID-19 (dated by TCRdb to the early 2020s). At the level of the whole study: Samples covering the acute and convalescent phases of COVID-19 were provided by collaborators in the United States, Italy and Spain. Where HLA class I and class II types were available, the types were taken from metadata supplied by the sample provider, not from assay-based typing. The dataset comprised deeply sampled blood TCRbeta repertoires from subjects exposed to, actively infected with, or recovered from COVID-19. The repertoires were made available in a free public database intended to serve as a resource for research on the immune response to SARS-CoV-2. The samples were drawn from the first 160 participants of the ongoing ImmuneRACE study and from under 1,500 subjects provided by 6 global collaborators. The sample metadata nearly always contained a de-identified subject ID, COVID-19 status, age in years and sex. The material from the prospective study consisted of cDNA or gDNA derived from T cells, B-cell-depleted T cells, or PBMCs.

General conclusions and limits of the study: How much clinical and demographic metadata was included differed by source and by participant, and the metadata was provided uncurated.

The immunoSEQ Assay, a bias-controlled multiplex PCR, was used to amplify TCRbeta CDR3 regions from genomic DNA. The paper's data handling went like this. Within the assay, amplification of reference gene primers was used to estimate how many nucleated cells each sample contained. Sequence reads were collapsed and filtered to measure the absolute abundance of every unique TCRbeta CDR3 rearrangement. For each sample, productive Simpson clonality was calculated as the square root of Simpson's diversity index over productive rearrangements. Here the immuneACCESS table is served through TCRdb, limited to in-frame sequences with V and J called. Missing clones are a known gap in these copies; in checked studies unresolved V genes cover under half, and the rest lacks a known reason. V, J and clone size are those of that table, while D and trimming were read from the DNA. The sample table shows roughly 250,000 clones, and about four fifths are seen once. Clones ranked in the top ten supply 3.6% of the sample.

The V end gives up 4 bases and the J end 2 bases, leaving 7 bases in the junction not matched to a gene. Counted from cysteine to phenylalanine, this CDR3 has 15 amino acids. Of the read, only the CDR3 DNA is kept; its 45 bases are in frame from base 1. The germline V gene (reference sequence) specifies LGHDT as CDR1 and YNNKEL as CDR2. Participants in the prospective study were aged roughly 18 to 89 years, lived in 20 to 25 United States geographic areas, and enrolled through a virtual design. To assign participants to cohorts, the prospective study relied on clinical history that participants themselves reported in a screening survey and a study questionnaire. Exposed participants had been in contact, within 2 weeks of entering the study, with a person who had a PCR-confirmed or clinician-diagnosed case of COVID-19. Each participant in the prospective study had whole blood, serum and a nasopharyngeal or oropharyngeal swab collected by mobile phlebotomists. Prospective study participants could optionally give additional blood draws and questionnaires over an approximately 2-month period. Blood samples from the prospective study were shipped frozen or at room temperature prior to DNA extraction.

In its sample, this clone was seen a few times. Its antigen specificity is not known. Base qualities are not provided; no much larger clone lies one nucleotide away. The rearranged chain carries TRBV3-1 (or the pseudogene TRBV3-2) and TRBJ2-5; the central 7 bases match TRBD1. The TCR comes from a woman aged 40 to 49 who had been exposed to COVID-19. The sample was PBMCs or T cells enriched from blood (not recorded which). The DNA is as follows: TGTGCCAGCAGCCCCCCACCGGGACAGCAAGAGACCCAGTACTTC. Its protein is CASSPPPGQQETQYF.